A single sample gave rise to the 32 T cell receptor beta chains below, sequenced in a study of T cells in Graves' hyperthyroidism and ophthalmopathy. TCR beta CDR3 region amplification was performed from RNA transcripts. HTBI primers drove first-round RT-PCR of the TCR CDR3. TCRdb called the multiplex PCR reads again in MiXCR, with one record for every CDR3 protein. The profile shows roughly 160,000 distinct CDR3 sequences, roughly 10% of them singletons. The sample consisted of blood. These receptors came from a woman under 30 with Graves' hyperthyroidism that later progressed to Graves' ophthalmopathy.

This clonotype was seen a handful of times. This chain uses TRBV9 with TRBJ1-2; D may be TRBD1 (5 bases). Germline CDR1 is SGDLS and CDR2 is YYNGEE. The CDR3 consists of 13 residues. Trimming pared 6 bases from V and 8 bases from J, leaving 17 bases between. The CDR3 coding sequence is TGTGCCAGCACTTCCGGGACCCCCGAGGGCTACACCTTC. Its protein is CASTSGTPEGYTF.

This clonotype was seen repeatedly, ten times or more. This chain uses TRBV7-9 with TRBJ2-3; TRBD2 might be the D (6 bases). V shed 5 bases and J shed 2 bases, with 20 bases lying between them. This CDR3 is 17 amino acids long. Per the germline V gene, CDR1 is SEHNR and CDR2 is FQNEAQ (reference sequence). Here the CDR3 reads CASSTTLEGGDTDTQYF. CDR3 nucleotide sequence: TGTGCCAGCAGCACCACTCTGGAGGGAGGAGACACAGATACGCAGTATTTT.

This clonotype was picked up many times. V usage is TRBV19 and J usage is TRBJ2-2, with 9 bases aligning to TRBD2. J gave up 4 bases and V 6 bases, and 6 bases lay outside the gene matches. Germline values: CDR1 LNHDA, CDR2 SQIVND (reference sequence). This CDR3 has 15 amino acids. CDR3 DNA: TGTGCCAGTAGCCAGATAGCGGGGGTCACCGGGGAGCTGTTTTTT. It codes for CASSQIAGVTGELFF.

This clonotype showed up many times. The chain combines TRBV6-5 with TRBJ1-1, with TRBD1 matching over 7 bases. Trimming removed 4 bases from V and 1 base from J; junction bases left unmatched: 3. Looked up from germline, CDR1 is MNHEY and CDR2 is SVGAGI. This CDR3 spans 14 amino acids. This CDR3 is CASSSTGTNTEAFF. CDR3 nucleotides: TGTGCCAGCAGTTCGACAGGGACGAACACTGAAGCTTTCTTT.

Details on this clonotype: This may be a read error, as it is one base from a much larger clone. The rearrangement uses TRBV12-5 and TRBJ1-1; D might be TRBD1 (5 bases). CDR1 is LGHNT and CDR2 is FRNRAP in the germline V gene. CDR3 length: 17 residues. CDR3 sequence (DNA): TGTGCTGGTGGTTTTGGTCCCGGGGGTTTGGGGAACACTGAAGCTTTCTTT. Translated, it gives CAGGFGPGGLGNTEAFF.

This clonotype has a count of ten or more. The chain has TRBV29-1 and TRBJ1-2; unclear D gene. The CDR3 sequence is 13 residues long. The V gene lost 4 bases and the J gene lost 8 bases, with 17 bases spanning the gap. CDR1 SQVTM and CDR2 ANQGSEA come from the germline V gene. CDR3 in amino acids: CSVGVSGSVGYTF. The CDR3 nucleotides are TGCAGCGTTGGAGTATCGGGGAGCGTAGGCTACACCTTC.

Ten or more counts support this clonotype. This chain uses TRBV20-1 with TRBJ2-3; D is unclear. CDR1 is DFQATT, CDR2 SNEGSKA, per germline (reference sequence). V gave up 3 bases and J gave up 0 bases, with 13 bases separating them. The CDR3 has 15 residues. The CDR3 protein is CSASSPTASTDTQYF. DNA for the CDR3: TGCAGTGCTAGTTCTCCGACGGCGAGCACAGATACGCAGTATTTT.

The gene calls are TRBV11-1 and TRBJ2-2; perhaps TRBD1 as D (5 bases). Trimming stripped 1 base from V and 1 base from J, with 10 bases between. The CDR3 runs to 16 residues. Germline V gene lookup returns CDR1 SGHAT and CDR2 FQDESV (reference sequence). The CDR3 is CASSLVRQMNTGELFF. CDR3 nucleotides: TGTGCCAGCAGCTTAGTAAGACAGATGAACACCGGGGAGCTGTTTTTT. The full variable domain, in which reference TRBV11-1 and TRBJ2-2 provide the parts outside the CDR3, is EAEVAQSPRYKITEKSQAVAFWCDPISGHATLYWYRQILGQGPELLVQFQDESVVDDSQLPKDRFSAERLKGVDSTLKIQPAELGDSAMYLCASSLVRQMNTGELFFGEGSRLTVL.

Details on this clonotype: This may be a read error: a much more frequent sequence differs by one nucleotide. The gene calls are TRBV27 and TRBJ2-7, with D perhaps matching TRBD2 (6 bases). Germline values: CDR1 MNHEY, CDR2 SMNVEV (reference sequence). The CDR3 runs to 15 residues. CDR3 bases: TGTGCCAGCAGTAGGGACGAGGCGGGGCTGAACGAGCAGTGCTTC. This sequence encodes CASSRDEAGLNEQCF.

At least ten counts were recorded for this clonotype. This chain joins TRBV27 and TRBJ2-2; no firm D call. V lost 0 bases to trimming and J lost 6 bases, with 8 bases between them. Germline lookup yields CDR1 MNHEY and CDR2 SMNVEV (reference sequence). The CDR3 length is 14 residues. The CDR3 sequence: CASSLSEGPGELFF. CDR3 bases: TGTGCCAGCAGTTTATCAGAAGGGCCCGGGGAGCTGTTTTTT.

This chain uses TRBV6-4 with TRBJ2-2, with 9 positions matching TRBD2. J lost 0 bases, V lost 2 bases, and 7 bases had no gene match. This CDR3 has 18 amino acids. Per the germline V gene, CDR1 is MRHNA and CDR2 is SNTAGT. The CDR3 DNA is TGTGCCAGCAGTGACCCTTGGACTAGCGTTTCGAACACCGGGGAGCTGTTTTTT. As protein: CASSDPWTSVSNTGELFF.

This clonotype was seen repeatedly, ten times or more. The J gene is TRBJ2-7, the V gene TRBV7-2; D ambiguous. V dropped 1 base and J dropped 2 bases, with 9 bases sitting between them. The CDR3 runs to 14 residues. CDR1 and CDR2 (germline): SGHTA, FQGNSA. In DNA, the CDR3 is TGTGCCAGCAGCTTAGATGTCTACACCTACGAGCAGTACTTC. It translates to CASSLDVYTYEQYF.

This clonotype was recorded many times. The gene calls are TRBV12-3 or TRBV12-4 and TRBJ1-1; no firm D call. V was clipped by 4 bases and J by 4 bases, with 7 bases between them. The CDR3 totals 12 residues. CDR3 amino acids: CASSSYGTEAFF. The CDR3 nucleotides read TGTGCCAGCAGTTCTTATGGCACTGAAGCTTTCTTT.

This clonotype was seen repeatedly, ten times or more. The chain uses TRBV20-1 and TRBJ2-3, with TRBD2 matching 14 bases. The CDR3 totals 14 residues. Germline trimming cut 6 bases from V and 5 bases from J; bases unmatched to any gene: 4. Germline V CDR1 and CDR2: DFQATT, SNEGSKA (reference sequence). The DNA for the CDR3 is TGCAGTGCCCGGACTAGCGGGGGGCGAGATACGCAGTATTTT. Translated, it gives CSARTSGGRDTQYF.

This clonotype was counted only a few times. This chain's CDR3 is CSASGGSTDTQYF. The CDR3 DNA reads as TGCAGTGCTAGTGGCGGGAGCACAGATACGCAGTATTTT. The V call is TRBV20-1, the J call TRBJ2-3; possible D gene TRBD2, 5 bases. Germline-derived CDR1 and CDR2 are DFQATT and SNEGSKA (reference sequence). The CDR3 has 13 residues. V lost 3 bases to trimming and J lost 0 bases, with 7 bases between them.

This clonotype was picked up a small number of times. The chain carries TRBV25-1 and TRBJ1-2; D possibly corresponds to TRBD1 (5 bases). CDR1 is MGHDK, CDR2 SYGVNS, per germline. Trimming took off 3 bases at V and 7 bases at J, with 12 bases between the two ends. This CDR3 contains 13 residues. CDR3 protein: CASSEGSGPGYTF. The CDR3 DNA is TGTGCCAGCAGTGAGGGATCAGGGCCTGGCTACACCTTC.

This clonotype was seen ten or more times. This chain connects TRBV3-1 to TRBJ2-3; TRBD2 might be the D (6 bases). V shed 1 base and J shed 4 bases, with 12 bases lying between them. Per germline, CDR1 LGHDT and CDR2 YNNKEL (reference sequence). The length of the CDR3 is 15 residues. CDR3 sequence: CASSQVGGPADTQYF. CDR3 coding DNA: TGTGCCAGCAGCCAAGTCGGGGGTCCCGCAGATACGCAGTATTTT.

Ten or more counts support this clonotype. The CDR3 is CASTPGFPQYF. The CDR3, as DNA: TGTGCCAGCACCCCGGGCTTTCCCCAGTACTTC. The chain recombines TRBV7-8 with TRBJ2-5; D call uncertain. This CDR3 comprises 11 residues. The V gene lost 7 bases and the J gene lost 9 bases, with 12 bases spanning the gap. Germline V gene data show CDR1 as SGHVS and CDR2 as FQNEAQ. Full variable domain (outside the CDR3, taken from reference TRBV7-8 and TRBJ2-5): GAGVSQSPRYKVAKRGQDVALRCDPISGHVSLFWYQQALGQGPEFLTYFQNEAQLDKSGLPSDRFFAERPEGSVSTLKIQRTQQEDSAVYLCASTPGFPQYFGPGTRLLVL.

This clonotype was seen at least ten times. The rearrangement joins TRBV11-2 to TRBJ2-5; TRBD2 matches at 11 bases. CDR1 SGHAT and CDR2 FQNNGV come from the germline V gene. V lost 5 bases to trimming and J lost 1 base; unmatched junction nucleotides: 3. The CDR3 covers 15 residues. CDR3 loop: CASSAGTSGQETQYF. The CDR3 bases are TGTGCCAGCAGCGCCGGGACTAGCGGCCAAGAGACCCAGTACTTC.

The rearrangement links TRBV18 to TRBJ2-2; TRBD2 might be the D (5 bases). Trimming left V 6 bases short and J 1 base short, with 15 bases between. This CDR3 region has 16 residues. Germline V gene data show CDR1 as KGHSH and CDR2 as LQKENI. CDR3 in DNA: TGTGCCAGCTCCCACACGAATCGGGGGAACACCGGGGAGCTGTTTTTT. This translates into CASSHTNRGNTGELFF.

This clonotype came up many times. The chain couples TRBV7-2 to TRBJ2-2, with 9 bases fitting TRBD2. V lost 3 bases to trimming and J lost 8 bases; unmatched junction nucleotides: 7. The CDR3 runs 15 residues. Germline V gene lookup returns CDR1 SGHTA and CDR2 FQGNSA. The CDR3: CASSFTSGRGGELFF. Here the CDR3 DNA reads TGTGCCAGCAGCTTTACTAGCGGGCGAGGAGGGGAGCTGTTTTTT.

CDR3 residues: CASSRGGQRPWEQYV. CDR3 nucleotides: TGTGCCAGCAGCCGGGGGGGGCAGCGGCCGTGGGAGCAGTACGTC. The V and J genes are TRBV7-8 and TRBJ2-7; 8 bases are shared with TRBD2. V shed 5 bases and J 7 bases; nucleotides not matched to a gene: 13. Germline CDR1 and CDR2: SGHVS and FQNEAQ. The CDR3 has 15 residues.

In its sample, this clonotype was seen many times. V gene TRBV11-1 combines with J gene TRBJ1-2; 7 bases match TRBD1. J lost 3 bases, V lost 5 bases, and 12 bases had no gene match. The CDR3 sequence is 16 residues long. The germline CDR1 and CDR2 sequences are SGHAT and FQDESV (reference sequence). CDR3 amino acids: CASSQLHGTVYYGYTF. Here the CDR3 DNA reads TGTGCCAGCAGCCAGCTGCACGGGACAGTGTACTATGGCTACACCTTC.

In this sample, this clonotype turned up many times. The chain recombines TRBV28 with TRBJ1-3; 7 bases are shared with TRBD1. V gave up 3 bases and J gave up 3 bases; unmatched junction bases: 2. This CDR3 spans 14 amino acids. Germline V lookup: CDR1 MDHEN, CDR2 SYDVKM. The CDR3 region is CASSFRQGGNTIYF. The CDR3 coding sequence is TGTGCCAGCAGTTTCAGACAGGGTGGAAACACCATATATTTT.

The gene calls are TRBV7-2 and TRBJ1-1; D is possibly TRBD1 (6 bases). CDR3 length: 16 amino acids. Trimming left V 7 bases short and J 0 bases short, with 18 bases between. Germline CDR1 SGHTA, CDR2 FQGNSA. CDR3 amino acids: CASKRGVGGMNTEAFF. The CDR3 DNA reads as TGTGCCAGCAAAAGGGGGGTAGGAGGAATGAACACTGAAGCTTTCTTT.

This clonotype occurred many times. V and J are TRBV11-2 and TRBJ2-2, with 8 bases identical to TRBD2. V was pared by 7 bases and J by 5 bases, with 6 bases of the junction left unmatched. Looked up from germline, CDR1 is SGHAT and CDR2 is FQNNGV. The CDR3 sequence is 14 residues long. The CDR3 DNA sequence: TGTGCCAGCACCGGGACTAGATGGACCGGGGAGCTGTTTTTT. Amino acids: CASTGTRWTGELFF.

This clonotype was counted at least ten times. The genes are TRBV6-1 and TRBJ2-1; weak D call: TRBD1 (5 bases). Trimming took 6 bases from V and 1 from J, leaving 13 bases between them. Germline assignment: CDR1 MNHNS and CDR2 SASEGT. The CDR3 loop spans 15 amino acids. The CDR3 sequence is CASSPRDRSYNEQFF. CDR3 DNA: TGTGCCAGCAGCCCCAGAGACAGATCCTACAATGAGCAGTTCTTC.

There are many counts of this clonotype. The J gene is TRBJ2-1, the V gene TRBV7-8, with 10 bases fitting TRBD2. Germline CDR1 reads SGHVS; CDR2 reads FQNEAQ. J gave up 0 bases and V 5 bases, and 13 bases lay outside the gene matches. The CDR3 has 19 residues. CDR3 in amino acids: CASSLRASGSVTSYNEQFF. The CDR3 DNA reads TGTGCCAGCAGCCTCCGGGCTAGCGGGAGTGTCACCTCCTACAATGAGCAGTTCTTC.

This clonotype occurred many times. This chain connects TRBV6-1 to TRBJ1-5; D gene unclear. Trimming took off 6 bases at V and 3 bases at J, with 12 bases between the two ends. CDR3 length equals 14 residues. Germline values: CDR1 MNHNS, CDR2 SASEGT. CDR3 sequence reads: CASRNTGSNQPQHF. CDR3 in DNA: TGTGCCAGCAGGAATACCGGATCCAATCAGCCCCAGCATTTT.

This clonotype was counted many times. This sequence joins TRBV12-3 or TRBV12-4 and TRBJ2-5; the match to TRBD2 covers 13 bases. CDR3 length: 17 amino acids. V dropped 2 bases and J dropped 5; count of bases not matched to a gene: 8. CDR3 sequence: CASSLSLGLAGVETQYF. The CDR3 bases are TGTGCCAGCAGTTTATCCCTCGGACTAGCGGGAGTTGAGACCCAGTACTTC.

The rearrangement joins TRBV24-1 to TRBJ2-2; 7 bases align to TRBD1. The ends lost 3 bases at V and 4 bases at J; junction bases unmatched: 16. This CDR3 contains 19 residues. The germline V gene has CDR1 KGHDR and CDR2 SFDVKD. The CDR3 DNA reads TGTGCCACCAGTGATCTTGGGGTAGGGGGCATCATAGGCACCGGGGAGCTGTTTTTT. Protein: CATSDLGVGGIIGTGELFF.

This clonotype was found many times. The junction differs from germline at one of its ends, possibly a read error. The CDR3 coding sequence is TGCAGCGCTAGAGAGGTCCAGACAGATACGCAGTATTTT. This codes for CSAREVQTDTQYF. The genes are TRBV20-1 and TRBJ2-3; D unresolved. This CDR3 spans 13 amino acids. Germline CDR1 is DFQATT and CDR2 is SNEGSKA (reference sequence).